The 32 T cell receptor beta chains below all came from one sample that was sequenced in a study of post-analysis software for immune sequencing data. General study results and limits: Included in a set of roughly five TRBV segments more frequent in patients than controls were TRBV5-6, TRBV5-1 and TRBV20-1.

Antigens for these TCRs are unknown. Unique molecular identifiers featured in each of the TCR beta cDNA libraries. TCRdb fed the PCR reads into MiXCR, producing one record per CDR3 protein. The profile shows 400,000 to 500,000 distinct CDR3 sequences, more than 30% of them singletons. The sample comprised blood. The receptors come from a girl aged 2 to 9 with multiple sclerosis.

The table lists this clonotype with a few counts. For the CDR3, the DNA is TGTGCCAGCACCAGAGCCACGTTGAATGAAAAACTGTTTTTT. It is translated as CASTRATLNEKLFF. The chain is built from TRBV2 and TRBJ1-4; D remains unclear. The ends were cut back, 7 bases at V and 5 bases at J, with 14 bases in the middle. Germline CDR1 is SNHLY and CDR2 is FYNNEI. The CDR3 is made up of 14 amino acids.

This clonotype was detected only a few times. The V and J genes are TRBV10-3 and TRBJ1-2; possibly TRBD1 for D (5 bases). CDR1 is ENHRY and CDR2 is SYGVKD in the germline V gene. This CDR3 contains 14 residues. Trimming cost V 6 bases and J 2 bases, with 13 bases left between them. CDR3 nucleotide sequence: TGTGCCATCAGCAGGGAGATCGGGAACTATGGCTACACCTTC. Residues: CAISREIGNYGYTF.

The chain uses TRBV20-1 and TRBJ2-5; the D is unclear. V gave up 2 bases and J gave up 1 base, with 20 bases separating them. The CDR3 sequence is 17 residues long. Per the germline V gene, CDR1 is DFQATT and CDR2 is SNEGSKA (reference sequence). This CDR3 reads CSARLPLFSTLQETQYF. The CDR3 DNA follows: TGCAGTGCTAGATTACCCCTGTTCAGTACACTCCAAGAGACCCAGTACTTC.

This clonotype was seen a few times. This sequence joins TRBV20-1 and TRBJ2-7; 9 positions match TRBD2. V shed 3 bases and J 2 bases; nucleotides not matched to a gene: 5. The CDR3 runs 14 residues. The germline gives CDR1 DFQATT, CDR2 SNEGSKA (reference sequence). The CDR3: CSARSAGGPYEQYF. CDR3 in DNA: TGCAGTGCTAGGTCAGCGGGGGGCCCCTACGAGCAGTACTTC.

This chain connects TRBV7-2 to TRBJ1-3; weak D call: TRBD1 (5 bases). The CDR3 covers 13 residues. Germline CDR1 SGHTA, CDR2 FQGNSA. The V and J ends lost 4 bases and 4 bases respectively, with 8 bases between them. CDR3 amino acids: CASSSGRGNTIYF. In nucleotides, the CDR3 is TGTGCCAGCAGCTCGGGACGGGGAAACACCATATATTTT.

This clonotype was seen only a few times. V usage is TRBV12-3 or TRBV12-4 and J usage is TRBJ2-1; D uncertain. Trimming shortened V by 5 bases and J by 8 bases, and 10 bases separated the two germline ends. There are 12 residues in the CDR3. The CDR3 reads CASSHEWDEQFF. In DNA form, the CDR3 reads TGTGCCAGCAGTCACGAGTGGGATGAGCAGTTCTTC.

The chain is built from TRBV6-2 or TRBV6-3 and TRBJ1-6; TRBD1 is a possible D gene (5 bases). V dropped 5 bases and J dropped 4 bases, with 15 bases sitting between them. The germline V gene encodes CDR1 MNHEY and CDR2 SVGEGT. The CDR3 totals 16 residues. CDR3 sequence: CASSNQGTRYNSPLHF. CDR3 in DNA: TGTGCCAGCAGTAACCAGGGAACGCGGTATAATTCACCCCTCCACTTT.

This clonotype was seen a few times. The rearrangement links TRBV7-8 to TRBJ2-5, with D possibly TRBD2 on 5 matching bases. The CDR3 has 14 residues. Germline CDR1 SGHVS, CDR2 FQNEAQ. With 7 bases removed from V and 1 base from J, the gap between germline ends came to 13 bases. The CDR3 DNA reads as TGTGCCAGCAATGAGAGGGCAGCCCAAGAGACCCAGTACTTC. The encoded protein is CASNERAAQETQYF. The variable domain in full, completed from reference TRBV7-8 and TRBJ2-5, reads GAGVSQSPRYKVAKRGQDVALRCDPISGHVSLFWYQQALGQGPEFLTYFQNEAQLDKSGLPSDRFFAERPEGSVSTLKIQRTQQEDSAVYLCASNERAAQETQYFGPGTRLLVL.

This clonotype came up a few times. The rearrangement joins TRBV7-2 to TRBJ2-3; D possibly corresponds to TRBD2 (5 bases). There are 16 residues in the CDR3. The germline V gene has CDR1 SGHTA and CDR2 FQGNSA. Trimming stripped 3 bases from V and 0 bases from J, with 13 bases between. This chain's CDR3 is CASSLQLVTSTDTQYF. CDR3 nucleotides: TGTGCCAGCAGCTTGCAACTAGTGACGAGCACAGATACGCAGTATTTT. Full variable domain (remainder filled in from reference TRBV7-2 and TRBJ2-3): GAGVSQSPSNKVTEKGKDVELRCDPISGHTALYWYRQSLGQGLEFLIYFQGNSAPDKSGLPSDRFSAERTGGSVSTLTIQRTQQEDSAVYLCASSLQLVTSTDTQYFGPGTRLTVL.

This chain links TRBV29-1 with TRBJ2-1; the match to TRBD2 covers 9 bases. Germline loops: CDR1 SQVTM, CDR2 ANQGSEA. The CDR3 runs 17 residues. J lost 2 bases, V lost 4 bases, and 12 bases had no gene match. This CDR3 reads CSVVRLAGLPTYNEQFF. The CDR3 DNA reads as TGCAGCGTTGTGCGCCTAGCGGGGCTCCCTACCTACAATGAGCAGTTCTTC.

The CDR3 sequence is CATSGTGERETQYF. As DNA, the CDR3 is TGTGCCACCAGTGGGACAGGGGAACGGGAGACCCAGTACTTC. The chain couples TRBV24-1 to TRBJ2-5; 9 bases map to TRBD1. The CDR3 extends over 14 amino acids. V was clipped by 5 bases and J by 5 bases; unmatched bases: 5. Germline lookup yields CDR1 KGHDR and CDR2 SFDVKD.

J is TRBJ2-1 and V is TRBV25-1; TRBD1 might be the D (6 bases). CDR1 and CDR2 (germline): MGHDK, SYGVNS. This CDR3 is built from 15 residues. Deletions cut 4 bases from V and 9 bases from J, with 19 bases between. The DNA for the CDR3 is TGTGCCAGCAGTGTTATCGGGCAGGGGAAGGTTGAGCAGTTCTTC. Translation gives CASSVIGQGKVEQFF.

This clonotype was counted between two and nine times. The DNA for the CDR3 is TGTGCCATCAGTGAGAGGACAGGGGCAGATACGCAGTATTTT. Its translation is CAISERTGADTQYF. This chain uses TRBV10-3 with TRBJ2-3, with 9 nucleotides matching TRBD1. The CDR3 consists of 14 residues. Germline CDR1 ENHRY, CDR2 SYGVKD. V lost 2 bases, J lost 4 bases, and 1 base stayed unmatched.

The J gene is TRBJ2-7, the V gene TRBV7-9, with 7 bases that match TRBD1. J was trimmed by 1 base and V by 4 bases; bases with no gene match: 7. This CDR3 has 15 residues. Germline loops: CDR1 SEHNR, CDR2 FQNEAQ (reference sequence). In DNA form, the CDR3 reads TGTGCCAGCAGCTCCACGGAGGACAGGTCCTACGAGCAGTACTTC. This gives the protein CASSSTEDRSYEQYF.

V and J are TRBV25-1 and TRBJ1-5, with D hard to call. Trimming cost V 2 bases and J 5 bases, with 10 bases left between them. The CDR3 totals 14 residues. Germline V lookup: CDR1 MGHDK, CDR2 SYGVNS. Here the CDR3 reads CASSEVGAYQPQHF. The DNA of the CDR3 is TGTGCCAGCAGTGAAGTCGGCGCATATCAGCCCCAGCATTTT.

CDR3 in amino acids: CASRSDRGLSPYGYTF. The CDR3, as DNA: TGTGCCAGCAGAAGCGACAGGGGTCTATCCCCTTATGGCTACACCTTC. The V and J genes are TRBV28 and TRBJ1-2; TRBD1 matches 8 bases. Germline CDR1 reads MDHEN; CDR2 reads SYDVKM. The ends lost 6 bases at V and 5 bases at J; junction bases unmatched: 14. The CDR3 covers 16 residues.

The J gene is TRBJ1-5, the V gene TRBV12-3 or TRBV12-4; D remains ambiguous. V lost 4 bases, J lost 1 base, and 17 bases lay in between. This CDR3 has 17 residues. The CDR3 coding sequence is TGTGCCAGCAGTTATCGACCCCGAGAGAGAAGCAATCAGCCCCAGCATTTT. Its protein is CASSYRPRERSNQPQHF.

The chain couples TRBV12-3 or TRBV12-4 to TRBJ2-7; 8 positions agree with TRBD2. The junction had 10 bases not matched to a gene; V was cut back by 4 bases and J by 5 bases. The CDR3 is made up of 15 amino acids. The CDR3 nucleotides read TGTGCCAGCAGTTCGCTCAGAAGCGGGAGTAACGAGCAGTACTTC. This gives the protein CASSSLRSGSNEQYF.

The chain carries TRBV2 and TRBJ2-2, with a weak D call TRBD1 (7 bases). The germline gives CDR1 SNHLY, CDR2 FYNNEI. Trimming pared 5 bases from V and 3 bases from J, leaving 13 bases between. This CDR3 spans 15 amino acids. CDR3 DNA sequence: TGTGCCAGCAGTCTCAGGAGGGGGCACACCGGGGAGCTGTTTTTT. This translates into CASSLRRGHTGELFF.

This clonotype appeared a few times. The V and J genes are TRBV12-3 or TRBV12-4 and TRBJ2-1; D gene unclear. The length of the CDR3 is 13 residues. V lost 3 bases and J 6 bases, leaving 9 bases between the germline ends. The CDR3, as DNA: TGTGCCAGCAGTTTGATACAGATCAATGAGCAGTTCTTC. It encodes CASSLIQINEQFF.

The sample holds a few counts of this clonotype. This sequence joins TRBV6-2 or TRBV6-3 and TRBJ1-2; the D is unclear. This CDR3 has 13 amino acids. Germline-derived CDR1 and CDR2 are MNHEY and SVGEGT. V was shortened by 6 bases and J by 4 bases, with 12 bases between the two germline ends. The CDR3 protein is CASSPLGSYGYTF. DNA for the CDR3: TGTGCCAGCAGCCCCCTGGGCTCCTATGGCTACACCTTC.

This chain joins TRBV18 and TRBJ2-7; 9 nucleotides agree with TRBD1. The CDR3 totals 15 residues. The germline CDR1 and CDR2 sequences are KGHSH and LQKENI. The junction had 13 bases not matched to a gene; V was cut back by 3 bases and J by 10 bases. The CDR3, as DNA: TGTGCCAGCTCACCCGGCCGGGACAGGGAAAATCGACAGTACTTC. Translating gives CASSPGRDRENRQYF.

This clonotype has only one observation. CDR3 nucleotides: TGTGCCAGCAGTCGACAGGGGGCTGATGGCTACACCTTC. This encodes CASSRQGADGYTF. V usage is TRBV7-9 and J usage is TRBJ1-2; TRBD1 matches at 10 bases. Trimming removed 6 bases from V and 6 bases from J; junction bases left unmatched: 4. Germline V lookup: CDR1 SEHNR, CDR2 FQNEAQ (reference sequence). This CDR3 has 13 residues.

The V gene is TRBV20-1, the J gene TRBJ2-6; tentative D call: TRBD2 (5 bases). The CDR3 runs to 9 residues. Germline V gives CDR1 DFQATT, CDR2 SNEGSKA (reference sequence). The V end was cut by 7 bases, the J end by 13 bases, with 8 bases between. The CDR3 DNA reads TGCAGTGGGGAGAGGGTCCTGACTTTC. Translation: CSGERVLTF.

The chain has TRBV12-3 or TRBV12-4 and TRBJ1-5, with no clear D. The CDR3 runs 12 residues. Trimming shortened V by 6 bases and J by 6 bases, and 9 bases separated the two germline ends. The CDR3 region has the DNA TGTGCCAGCAGCAATATAAGTCAGCCCCAGCATTTT. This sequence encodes CASSNISQPQHF.

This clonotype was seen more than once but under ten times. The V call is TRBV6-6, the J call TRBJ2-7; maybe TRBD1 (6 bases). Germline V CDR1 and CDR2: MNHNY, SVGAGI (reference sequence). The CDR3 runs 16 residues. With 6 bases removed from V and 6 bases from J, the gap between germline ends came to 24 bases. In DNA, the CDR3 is TGTGCCAGCAGACCGGGCGCGACAGGATTATGGAGCGAGCAGTACTTC. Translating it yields CASRPGATGLWSEQYF.

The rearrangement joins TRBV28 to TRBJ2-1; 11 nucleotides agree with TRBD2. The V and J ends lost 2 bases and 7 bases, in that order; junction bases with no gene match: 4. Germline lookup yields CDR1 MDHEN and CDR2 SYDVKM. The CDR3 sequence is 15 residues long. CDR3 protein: CASSLTGLAVNEQFF. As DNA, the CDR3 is TGTGCCAGCAGTTTAACGGGACTAGCGGTAAATGAGCAGTTCTTC. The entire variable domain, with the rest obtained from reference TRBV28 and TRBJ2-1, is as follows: DVKVTQSSRYLVKRTGEKVFLECVQDMDHENMFWYRQDPGLGLRLIYFSYDVKMKEKGDIPEGYSVSREKKERFSLILESASTNQTSMYLCASSLTGLAVNEQFFGPGTRLTVL.

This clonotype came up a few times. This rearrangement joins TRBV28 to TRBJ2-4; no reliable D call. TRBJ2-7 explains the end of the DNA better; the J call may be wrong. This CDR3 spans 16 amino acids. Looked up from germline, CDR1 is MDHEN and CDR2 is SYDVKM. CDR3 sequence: CASSLNPLSLGYEQYF. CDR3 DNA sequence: TGTGCCAGCAGTTTAAACCCGCTGTCCCTGGGGTACGAGCAGTACTTC.

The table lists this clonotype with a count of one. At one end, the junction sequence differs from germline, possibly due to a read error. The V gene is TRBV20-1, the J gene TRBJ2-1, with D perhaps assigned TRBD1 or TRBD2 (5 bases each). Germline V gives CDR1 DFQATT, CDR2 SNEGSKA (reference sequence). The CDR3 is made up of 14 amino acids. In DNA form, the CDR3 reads TGCAGTGCTAGAGAAACGGGGCTCCGCAATGAGCCGTTCTTC. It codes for CSARETGLRNEPFF.

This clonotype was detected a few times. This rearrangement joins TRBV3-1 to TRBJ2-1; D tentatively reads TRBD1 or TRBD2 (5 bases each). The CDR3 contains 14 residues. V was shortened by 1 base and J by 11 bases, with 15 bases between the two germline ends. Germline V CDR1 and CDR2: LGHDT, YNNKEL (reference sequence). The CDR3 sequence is CASSQGKGWGKQFF. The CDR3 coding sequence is TGTGCCAGCAGCCAAGGAAAGGGATGGGGGAAGCAGTTCTTC.

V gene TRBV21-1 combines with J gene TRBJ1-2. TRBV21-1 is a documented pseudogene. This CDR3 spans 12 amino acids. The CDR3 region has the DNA TGTGCCAGCAGCAAAGATCCCTATGGCTACACCTTC. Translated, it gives CASSKDPYGYTF.

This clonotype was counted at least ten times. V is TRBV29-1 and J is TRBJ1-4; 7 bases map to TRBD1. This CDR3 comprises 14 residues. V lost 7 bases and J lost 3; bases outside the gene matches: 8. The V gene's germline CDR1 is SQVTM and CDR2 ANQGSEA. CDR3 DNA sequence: TGCAGCGGGATCGACAGGGAACCTAATGAAAAACTGTTTTTT. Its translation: CSGIDREPNEKLFF.